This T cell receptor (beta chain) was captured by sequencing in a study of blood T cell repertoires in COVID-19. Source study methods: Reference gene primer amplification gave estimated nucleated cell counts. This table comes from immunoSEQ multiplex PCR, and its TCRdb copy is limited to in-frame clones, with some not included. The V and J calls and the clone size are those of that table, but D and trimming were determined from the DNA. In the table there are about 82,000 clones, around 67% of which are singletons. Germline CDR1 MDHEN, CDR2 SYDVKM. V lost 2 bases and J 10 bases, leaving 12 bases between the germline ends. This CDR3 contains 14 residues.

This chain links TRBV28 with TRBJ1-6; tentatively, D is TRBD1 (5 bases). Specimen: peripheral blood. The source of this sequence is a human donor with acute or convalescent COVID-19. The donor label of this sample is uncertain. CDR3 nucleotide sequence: TGTGCCAGCAGTTTAGCGGGGGGGATCTCACCCCTCCACTTT. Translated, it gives CASSLAGGISPLHF.